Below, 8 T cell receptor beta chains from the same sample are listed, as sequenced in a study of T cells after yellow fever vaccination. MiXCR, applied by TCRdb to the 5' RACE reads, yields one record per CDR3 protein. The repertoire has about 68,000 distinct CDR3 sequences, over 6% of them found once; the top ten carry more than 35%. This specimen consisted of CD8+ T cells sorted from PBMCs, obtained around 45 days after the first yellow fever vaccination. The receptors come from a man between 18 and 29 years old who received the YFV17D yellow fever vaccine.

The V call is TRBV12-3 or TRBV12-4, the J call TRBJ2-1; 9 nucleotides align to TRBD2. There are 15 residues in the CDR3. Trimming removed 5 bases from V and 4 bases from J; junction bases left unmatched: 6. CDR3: CASSPTSGYYNEQFF. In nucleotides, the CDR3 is TGTGCCAGCAGTCCCACTAGCGGGTATTACAATGAGCAGTTCTTC.

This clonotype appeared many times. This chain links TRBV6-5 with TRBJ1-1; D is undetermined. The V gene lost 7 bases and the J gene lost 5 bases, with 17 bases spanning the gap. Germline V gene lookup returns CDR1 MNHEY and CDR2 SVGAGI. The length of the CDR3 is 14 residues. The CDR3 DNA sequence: TGTGCCAGCACCCTCACCCTAGGTTCTACTGAAGCTTTCTTT. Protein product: CASTLTLGSTEAFF.

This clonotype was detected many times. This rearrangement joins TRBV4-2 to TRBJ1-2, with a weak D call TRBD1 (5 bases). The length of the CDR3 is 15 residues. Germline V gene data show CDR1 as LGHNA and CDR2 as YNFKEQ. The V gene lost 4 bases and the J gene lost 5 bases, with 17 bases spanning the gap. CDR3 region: CASSPGRLPDYGYTF. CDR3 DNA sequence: TGTGCCAGCAGCCCGGGACGGCTACCCGATTATGGCTACACCTTC.

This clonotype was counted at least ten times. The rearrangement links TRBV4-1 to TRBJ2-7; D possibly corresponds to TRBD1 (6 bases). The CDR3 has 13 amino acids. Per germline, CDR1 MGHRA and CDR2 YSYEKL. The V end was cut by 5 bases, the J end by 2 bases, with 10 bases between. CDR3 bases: TGCGCCAGCAGCTCGCGGACAGCCTACGAGCAGTACTTC. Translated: CASSSRTAYEQYF.

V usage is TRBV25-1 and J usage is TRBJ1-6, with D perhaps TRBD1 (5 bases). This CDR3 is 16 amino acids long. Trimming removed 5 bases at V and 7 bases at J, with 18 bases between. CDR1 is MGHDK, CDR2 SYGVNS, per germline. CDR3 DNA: TGTGCCAGCAGTTGGCGGAACCTAAAGGGGAATTCACCCCTCCACTTT. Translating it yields CASSWRNLKGNSPLHF.

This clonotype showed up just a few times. CDR3 in DNA: TGTGCCAGCAGCGAGGGGGGTCTCTATGGCTACACCTTC. Translation gives CASSEGGLYGYTF. The rearrangement links TRBV7-6 to TRBJ1-2; TRBD1 might be the D (6 bases). Between the trimmed V and J ends, which lost 5 bases and 4 bases, there was a span of 11 bases. Germline values: CDR1 SGHVS, CDR2 FNYEAQ. CDR3 length: 13 residues.

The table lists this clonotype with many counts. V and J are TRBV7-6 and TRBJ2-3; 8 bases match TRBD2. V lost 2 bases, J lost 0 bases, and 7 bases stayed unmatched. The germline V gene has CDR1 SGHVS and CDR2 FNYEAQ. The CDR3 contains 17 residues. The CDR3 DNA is TGTGCCAGCAGCTTAACCCCTTCGGGGGGGAGCACAGATACGCAGTATTTT. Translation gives CASSLTPSGGSTDTQYF.

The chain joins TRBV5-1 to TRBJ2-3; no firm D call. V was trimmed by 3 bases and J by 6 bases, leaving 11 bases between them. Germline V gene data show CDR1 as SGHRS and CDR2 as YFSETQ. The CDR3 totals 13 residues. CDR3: CASSSASWDTQYF. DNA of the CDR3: TGCGCCAGCAGCTCAGCGTCTTGGGATACGCAGTATTTT.